What follows is one T cell receptor beta chain and its context. This sample was included in a study of cytomegalovirus exposure and HLA in healthy donors. The primer mix had 60 Vbeta and 13 Jbeta primers. The data were produced by immunoSEQ multiplex PCR, yet TCRdb's version contains in-frame clones alone and is incomplete. This sample yields 210,000 or so clones, of which roughly 84% are seen a single time; around 1.5% belongs to the top ten. Trimming at V came to 7 bases and at J to 1 base, leaving 10 bases not matched to a gene. This CDR3 region has 17 residues. CDR1 MDHEN and CDR2 SYDVKM come from the germline V gene.

This TCR derives from a girl aged 5 to 17 in good health and CMV-seronegative. This chain uses TRBV28 with TRBJ1-5; 10 bases fit TRBD1. Source material: PBMCs. CDR3 amino acids: CASKPGQGFFSNQPQHF. The CDR3 DNA sequence: TGTGCCAGCAAACCGGGACAGGGGTTCTTCAGCAATCAGCCCCAGCATTTT.